Below, one TCR beta chain is given with its context. This entry is derived from a study of early T cells in non-severe SARS-CoV-2 infection. The germline CDR1 and CDR2 sequences are SQVTM and ANQGSEA. The CDR3 has 14 residues. Trimming pared 6 bases from V and 4 bases from J, leaving 16 bases between. Individual cDNA molecules were tagged with unique molecular identifiers, the study reported. In TCRdb, the 5' RACE reads were re-called with MiXCR into one record per CDR3 protein. Of some 67,000 distinct CDR3 sequences listed, roughly an eighth are singletons. Sequencing used whole blood. The rearrangement links TRBV29-1 to TRBJ2-1; TRBD2 might be the D (6 bases). The clonotype originates from an adult who was a healthcare worker with PCR-confirmed SARS-CoV-2 infection or an uninfected control (not recorded which). The CDR3 spells CSVWRGGIYNEQFF. In DNA form, the CDR3 reads TGCAGCGTCTGGCGGGGTGGGATTTACAATGAGCAGTTCTTC.